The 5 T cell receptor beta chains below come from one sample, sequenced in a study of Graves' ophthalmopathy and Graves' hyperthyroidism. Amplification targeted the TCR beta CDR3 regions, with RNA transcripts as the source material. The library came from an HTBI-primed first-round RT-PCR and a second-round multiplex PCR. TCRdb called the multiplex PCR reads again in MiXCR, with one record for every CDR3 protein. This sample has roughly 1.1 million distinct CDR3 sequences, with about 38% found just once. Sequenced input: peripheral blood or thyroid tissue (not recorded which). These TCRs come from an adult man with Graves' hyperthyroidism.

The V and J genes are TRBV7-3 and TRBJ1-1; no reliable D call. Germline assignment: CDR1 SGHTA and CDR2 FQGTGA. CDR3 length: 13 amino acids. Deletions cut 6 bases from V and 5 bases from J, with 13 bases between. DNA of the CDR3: TGTGCCAGCAGTTTCACTGCGAGGACTGAAGCTTTCTTT. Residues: CASSFTARTEAFF.

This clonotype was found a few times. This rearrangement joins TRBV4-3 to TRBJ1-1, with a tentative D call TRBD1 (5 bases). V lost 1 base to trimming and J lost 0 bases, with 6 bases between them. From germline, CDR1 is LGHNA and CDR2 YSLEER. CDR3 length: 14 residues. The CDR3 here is CASSQGDVNTEAFF. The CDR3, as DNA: TGCGCCAGCAGCCAAGGGGACGTGAACACTGAAGCTTTCTTT.

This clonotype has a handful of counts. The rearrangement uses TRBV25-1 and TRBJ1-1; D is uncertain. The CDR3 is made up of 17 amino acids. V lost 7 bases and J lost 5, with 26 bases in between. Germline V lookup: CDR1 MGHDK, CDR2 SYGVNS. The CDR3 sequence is CASTLTHAAPTGTEAFF. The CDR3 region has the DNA TGTGCCAGCACCCTCACCCACGCGGCGCCGACTGGAACTGAAGCTTTCTTT.

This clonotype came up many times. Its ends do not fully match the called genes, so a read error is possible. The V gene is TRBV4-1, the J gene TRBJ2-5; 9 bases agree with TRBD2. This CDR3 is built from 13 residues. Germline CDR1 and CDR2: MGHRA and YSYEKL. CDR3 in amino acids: CASRREGGETQYF. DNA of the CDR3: TGCGCAAGCAGGCGGGAGGGCGGAGAGACCCAGTACTTC.

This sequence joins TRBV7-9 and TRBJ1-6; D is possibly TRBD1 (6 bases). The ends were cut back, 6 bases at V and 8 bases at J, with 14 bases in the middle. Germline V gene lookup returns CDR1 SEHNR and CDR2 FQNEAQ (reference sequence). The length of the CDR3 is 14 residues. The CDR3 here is CASRPGGADSPLHF. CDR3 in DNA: TGTGCCAGCAGACCTGGGGGGGCGGATTCACCCCTCCACTTT.